Here is one TCR beta chain with its context. A read error may produce the germline difference seen at one junction end. Both TCR beta VDJ combination and CDR3 sequence profiling were carried out. Genomic DNA was the template for this profiling. TCRdb redid the calling of the reads with MiXCR, one entry per CDR3 protein. Among approximately 300,000 distinct CDR3 sequences listed, approximately 58% were seen once. The CDR3 is made up of 15 amino acids. The germline CDR1 and CDR2 sequences are SGHRS and YFSETQ. This record comes from a study of CD8+CD57+ T cells in acquired aplastic anemia. Individuals selected for sequencing had exhibited CD8+CD57+ cell expansion on flow cytometry.

The rearrangement joins TRBV5-1 to TRBJ2-5; TRBD1 matches 7 bases. The sequence was collected from a human donor with aplastic anemia. What was sequenced was sorted CD4+, CD8+, or CD8+CD57+ T cells (not recorded which) from PBMCs. For the CDR3, the DNA is TGCGCCAGCAGATTGAGACAGGGACAGCAAGAGACCCAGTATTTC. Translation: CASRLRQGQQETQYF.